A selection of T cell receptor beta chains follows, all from one sample in a study of technical replicates of blood from several donors. Generated by immunoSEQ multiplex PCR, the TCRdb table keeps only in-frame clones and is missing some. The sample lists 55,000 to 85,000 clones, nearly 98% occurring once. Material for sequencing was T cells isolated from PBMCs. These receptors were obtained from a human donor in good health. Both conserved end residues are part of each CDR3. Each record gives: CDR3 length, clone size, J gene, V gene, D gene, CDR3 protein, CDR3 DNA. The D gene is left open where the match is weak. A row's size may be missing; if present it is once, few, many or a size class.

CDR3 length: 15
clone size: .
J gene: TRBJ1-2
V gene: TRBV28
D gene: .
CDR3 protein: CASSLSPPEIYGYTF
CDR3 DNA: TGTGCCAGCAGTTTGTCCCCTCCGGAGATATATGGCTACACCTTC

CDR3 length: 12
clone size: .
J gene: TRBJ1-1
V gene: TRBV4-1
D gene: .
CDR3 protein: CASSHVRDEAFF
CDR3 DNA: TGCGCCAGCAGCCATGTGCGGGATGAAGCTTTCTTT

CDR3 length: 17
clone size: .
J gene: TRBJ1-2
V gene: TRBV11-2
D gene: .
CDR3 protein: CASSLAIGQPSNYGYTF
CDR3 DNA: TGTGCCAGCAGCTTAGCTATTGGACAGCCCTCTAACTATGGCTACACCTTC

CDR3 length: 15
clone size: .
J gene: TRBJ2-6
V gene: TRBV6-5
D gene: .
CDR3 protein: CASSPGVTGANVLTF
CDR3 DNA: TGTGCCAGCTCCCCGGGGGTAACTGGGGCCAACGTCCTGACTTTC

CDR3 length: 11
clone size: .
J gene: TRBJ1-4
V gene: TRBV30
D gene: .
CDR3 protein: CAWSGAAKLFF
CDR3 DNA: TGTGCCTGGTCAGGGGCGGCAAAACTGTTTTTT

CDR3 length: 16
clone size: once
J gene: TRBJ2-5
V gene: TRBV5-5
D gene: TRBD2
CDR3 protein: CASSLVAAGGQETQYF
CDR3 DNA: TGTGCCAGCAGCTTGGTGGCAGCGGGGGGGCAAGAGACCCAGTACTTC

CDR3 length: 13
clone size: .
J gene: TRBJ2-7
V gene: TRBV25-1
D gene: .
CDR3 protein: CASSDHRAYEQYF
CDR3 DNA: TGTGCCAGCAGTGATCACAGGGCATACGAGCAGTACTTC

CDR3 length: 14
clone size: .
J gene: TRBJ2-5
V gene: TRBV5-6
D gene: TRBD1
CDR3 protein: CASSLRQGGETQYF
CDR3 DNA: TGTGCCAGCAGCCTCAGACAGGGTGGGGAGACCCAGTACTTC

CDR3 length: 15
clone size: .
J gene: TRBJ1-2
V gene: TRBV7-9
D gene: TRBD1
CDR3 protein: CASSLRRDRDYGYTF
CDR3 DNA: TGTGCCAGCAGCTTACGAAGGGACAGGGACTATGGCTACACCTTC

CDR3 length: 17
clone size: .
J gene: TRBJ1-1
V gene: TRBV7-9
D gene: TRBD1
CDR3 protein: CASSHSSGQGAQAEAFF
CDR3 DNA: TGTGCCAGCAGCCATAGTTCCGGACAGGGGGCCCAGGCTGAAGCTTTCTTT

CDR3 length: 18
clone size: .
J gene: TRBJ1-2
V gene: TRBV7-9
D gene: TRBD1
CDR3 protein: CASSFPTGQGRTNYGYTF
CDR3 DNA: TGTGCCAGCAGCTTCCCAACCGGACAGGGGAGAACTAACTATGGCTACACCTTC

CDR3 length: 14
clone size: .
J gene: TRBJ2-5
V gene: TRBV5-4
D gene: .
CDR3 protein: CASSLEWSQETQYF
CDR3 DNA: TGTGCCAGCAGCTTGGAATGGAGCCAAGAGACCCAGTACTTC

CDR3 length: 14
clone size: .
J gene: TRBJ2-3
V gene: TRBV6-5
D gene: .
CDR3 protein: CASSYSPQGYTQYF
CDR3 DNA: TGTGCCAGCAGTTATTCCCCCCAGGGCTACACGCAGTATTTT

CDR3 length: 13
clone size: .
J gene: TRBJ1-2
V gene: TRBV7-9
D gene: TRBD1
CDR3 protein: CASSYRGENGYTF
CDR3 DNA: TGTGCCAGCAGCTACAGGGGAGAGAATGGCTACACCTTC

CDR3 length: 15
clone size: .
J gene: TRBJ1-5
V gene: TRBV7-9
D gene: TRBD1
CDR3 protein: CAIHAIGTGNQPQHF
CDR3 DNA: TGTGCCATCCACGCGATAGGGACAGGTAATCAGCCCCAGCATTTT

CDR3 length: 16
clone size: .
J gene: TRBJ2-7
V gene: TRBV4-1
D gene: TRBD2
CDR3 protein: CASSSPSSGSSYEQYF
CDR3 DNA: TGCGCCAGCAGCTCCCCCTCTAGCGGGAGTAGCTACGAGCAGTACTTC

CDR3 length: 14
clone size: .
J gene: TRBJ2-5
V gene: TRBV5-6
D gene: .
CDR3 protein: CATMGQGLQETQYF
CDR3 DNA: TGTGCCACCATGGGTCAGGGCCTCCAAGAGACCCAGTACTTC

CDR3 length: 16
clone size: .
J gene: TRBJ2-7
V gene: TRBV5-4
D gene: .
CDR3 protein: CASSLKTTGQSYEQYF
CDR3 DNA: TGTGCCAGCAGCTTAAAAACCACCGGACAGTCCTACGAGCAGTACTTC

CDR3 length: 15
clone size: .
J gene: TRBJ2-7
V gene: TRBV7-2
D gene: TRBD2
CDR3 protein: CASSSWTSGLYEQYF
CDR3 DNA: TGTGCCAGCAGCTCCTGGACTAGCGGGCTATACGAGCAGTACTTC

CDR3 length: 14
clone size: once
J gene: TRBJ2-5
V gene: TRBV5-5
D gene: TRBD2
CDR3 protein: CASSLGLAVETQYF
CDR3 DNA: TGTGCCAGCAGCTTGGGACTAGCGGTTGAGACCCAGTACTTC

CDR3 length: 15
clone size: .
J gene: TRBJ1-4
V gene: TRBV5-1
D gene: .
CDR3 protein: CASSLGLADNEKLFF
CDR3 DNA: TGCGCCAGCAGCTTGGGCTTGGCCGATAATGAAAAACTGTTTTTT

CDR3 length: 18
clone size: .
J gene: TRBJ1-1
V gene: TRBV7-9
D gene: TRBD1
CDR3 protein: CASSLAEDRVGVNTEAFF
CDR3 DNA: TGTGCCAGCAGCTTAGCAGAGGACAGGGTAGGGGTGAACACTGAAGCTTTCTTT

CDR3 length: 18
clone size: .
J gene: TRBJ2-5
V gene: TRBV9
D gene: TRBD2
CDR3 protein: CASSVRGAGGAEMETQYF
CDR3 DNA: TGTGCCAGCAGCGTACGGGGAGCGGGAGGGGCCGAAATGGAGACCCAGTACTTC

CDR3 length: 15
clone size: .
J gene: TRBJ2-7
V gene: TRBV11-1
D gene: TRBD1
CDR3 protein: CASSSGTGGGYEQYF
CDR3 DNA: TGTGCCAGCAGCTCCGGGACAGGGGGCGGCTACGAGCAGTACTTC

CDR3 length: 14
clone size: .
J gene: TRBJ1-1
V gene: TRBV2
D gene: .
CDR3 protein: CASRATAMNTEAFF
CDR3 DNA: TGTGCCAGCAGAGCGACGGCAATGAACACTGAAGCTTTCTTT

CDR3 length: 16
clone size: .
J gene: TRBJ2-1
V gene: TRBV5-4
D gene: TRBD2
CDR3 protein: CASSPAGAGGKSEQFF
CDR3 DNA: TGTGCCAGCAGCCCGGCGGGTGCGGGAGGAAAAAGTGAGCAGTTCTTC

CDR3 length: 12
clone size: .
J gene: TRBJ2-1
V gene: TRBV5-4
D gene: .
CDR3 protein: CASSLRENEQFF
CDR3 DNA: TGTGCCAGCAGCTTGCGCGAGAATGAGCAGTTCTTC

CDR3 length: 15
clone size: .
J gene: TRBJ2-2
V gene: TRBV5-4
D gene: TRBD1
CDR3 protein: CASSGQGADTGELFF
CDR3 DNA: TGTGCCAGCAGCGGACAGGGGGCCGACACCGGGGAGCTGTTTTTT

CDR3 length: 13
clone size: .
J gene: TRBJ1-1
V gene: TRBV27
D gene: .
CDR3 protein: CASSLKLNTEAFF
CDR3 DNA: TGTGCCAGCAGTTTAAAGCTTAACACTGAAGCTTTCTTT

CDR3 length: 14
clone size: .
J gene: TRBJ2-7
V gene: TRBV25-1
D gene: TRBD1
CDR3 protein: CASSDPRGRREQYF
CDR3 DNA: TGTGCCAGCAGTGACCCTAGGGGGCGAAGGGAGCAGTACTTC

CDR3 length: 13
clone size: .
J gene: TRBJ1-1
V gene: TRBV30
D gene: .
CDR3 protein: CASTHRAETEAFF
CDR3 DNA: TGTGCCTCCACCCACAGGGCGGAGACTGAAGCTTTCTTT

CDR3 length: 15
clone size: .
J gene: TRBJ2-1
V gene: TRBV5-1
D gene: TRBD1
CDR3 protein: CASSLVQGAYNEQFF
CDR3 DNA: TGCGCCAGCAGCTTGGTTCAGGGGGCCTACAATGAGCAGTTCTTC

CDR3 length: 14
clone size: .
J gene: TRBJ1-4
V gene: TRBV7-8
D gene: TRBD1
CDR3 protein: CASKGAWANEKLFF
CDR3 DNA: TGTGCCAGCAAGGGGGCTTGGGCTAATGAAAAACTGTTTTTT

CDR3 length: 14
clone size: .
J gene: TRBJ1-1
V gene: TRBV7-9
D gene: .
CDR3 protein: CASSTTERLTEAFF
CDR3 DNA: TGTGCCAGCAGCACTACGGAAAGGCTCACTGAAGCTTTCTTT

CDR3 length: 15
clone size: .
J gene: TRBJ2-7
V gene: TRBV5-4
D gene: TRBD1
CDR3 protein: CASSASGTGSYEQYF
CDR3 DNA: TGTGCCAGCAGCGCCTCCGGGACAGGGTCCTACGAGCAGTACTTC